This T cell receptor (beta chain) was sequenced during a study of T cell responses to AZD1222 COVID-19 vaccine. V lost 0 bases, J lost 9 bases, and 12 bases stayed unmatched. The germline V gene has CDR1 LGHDT and CDR2 YNNKEL (reference sequence). The CDR3 length is 17 residues. Generated by immunoSEQ multiplex PCR, the TCRdb table keeps only in-frame clones and is missing some. Of approximately 120,000 clones listed, more than 70% were seen once; the top ten hold about a sixth. The chain has TRBV3-1 (or the pseudogene TRBV3-2) and TRBJ2-3; 10 nucleotides match TRBD2. The input for sequencing was peripheral blood, taken on day 0 of AZD1222 vaccination. The TCR comes from an adult in good health. The CDR3 DNA sequence: TGTGCCAGCAGCCAAGAGATTAAAGCGGGAGGGGGAGGGACGCAGTATTTT. This encodes CASSQEIKAGGGGTQYF.